Here is one T cell receptor beta chain with its context. No antigen is known for it. No much larger clone exists at a distance of one base, and base qualities are not known. In light of the paper, this sample's time point label describes: baseline before first vaccination. Samples from vaccinated people were obtained from the UK trials COV001 and COV002, which included a single-blind randomized controlled phase 2/3 trial of AZD1222 (ChAdOx1 nCoV-19) in healthy adults. For TCRbeta chain sequencing, PBMC samples were collected from trial participants at day 0 and at day 28 after the second dose. Per the germline V gene, SGHVS is the CDR1 and FNYEAQ is the CDR2. Counted from cysteine to phenylalanine, this CDR3 has 18 amino acids. The only DNA kept is the CDR3, 54 bases in frame from the first base. Trimming costs V 1 base and J 8 bases, and their ends lie 26 bases apart. The CDR3 regions of human TCRbeta chains were analyzed by immunosequencing. From the authors' description of their analysis: TCRs in the repertoires were matched against a reference library of SARS-CoV-2-specific TCRs that had been generated with the MIRA antigen-specificity platform. Breadth meant the fraction of unique TCRs that were SARS-CoV-2-associated, whereas depth meant the fraction of total T cells that were SARS-CoV-2-associated. Using the MIRA data, each spike-specific TCR was mapped to the spike region that the TCR reacts to and placed in a CD4 or CD8 class. Log10-transformed breadth and depth values were compared by one-way ANOVA with Sidak's multiple comparisons tests. TCRdb holds this immuneACCESS table with in-frame rearrangements only. Some clones are missing; in checked studies, unresolved V genes explain under half, and the rest has no known cause. The V and J calls and the clone size are those of that table, but D and trimming were determined from the DNA. Present in this sample are around 120,000 clones, around 86% of which were seen just once. The top ten hold about 1.2% of the sample.

This entry comes from a study of T cell responses to AZD1222 COVID-19 vaccine (dated by TCRdb to about 2021). Turning to the overall study: Because spike-specific TCR depth and breadth did not differ between the two schedules, AZD1222 recipients who got a second dose at roughly 4 weeks were pooled with those who got a second dose at roughly 12 weeks. Trial participants were enrolled into age subgroups of 18-55, 56-69 and 70-plus years, which contained approximately 150, 28 and 58 TCR-sequenced participants, respectively. A total of 230 to 250 trial participants underwent TCR sequencing, of whom about 210 had received two doses of AZD1222 and 26 had received two doses of the MenACWY control vaccine. What the authors observed across the whole study: In the small 56-69-year group, the increase in depth fell short of significance, most likely because of low power. After two AZD1222 doses, both the breadth and the depth of spike-specific TCRs were significantly higher than at day 0 and than in MenACWY recipients. Because no samples from the day 14 peak response were available, repertoires could be characterized only after the peak T cell response. Most participants were white British and females outnumbered males, and the authors suggested that clonal diversity may have been underestimated. Vaccine-associated CD4 TCRs spanned the whole spike protein, with dominant responses in regions 160-218 and 743-854. Conclusions about previously exposed vaccinees were limited because only 6 or 7 AZD1222 recipients were SARS-CoV-2 seropositive at baseline. Nearly half of unique spike-specific TCRs reportedly recognized epitopes outside regions mutated in the B.1.351 and B.1.1.7 variants.

The clonotype originates from an adult in good health. Rearrangement joined TRBV7-6 to TRBJ1-2; there is no confident call for the D gene. This specimen consisted of peripheral blood, obtained on day 0 of AZD1222 vaccination. The CDR3 protein is CASSLVWEVPFPPCGYTF. In nucleotides, the sequence is TGTGCCAGCAGCTTAGTGTGGGAGGTCCCTTTCCCCCCTTGCGGCTACACCTTC.